This passage covers 26 T cell receptor beta chains from one sample sequenced in a study of cytomegalovirus exposure and HLA in healthy donors. The PCR employed 60 Vbeta primers together with 13 Jbeta primers. Produced via immunoSEQ multiplex PCR; TCRdb's table is partial and in-frame only. This sample has more than 85,000 clones, with roughly 70% found just once. Sample: PBMCs. Source of these receptors: a man aged 40-55 years in good health and CMV-seronegative.

The V call is TRBV5-4, the J call TRBJ2-1; 9 nucleotides match TRBD2. The CDR3 spans 15 residues. Germline CDR1 SGHNT, CDR2 YYREEE (reference sequence). J was trimmed by 6 bases and V by 4 bases; bases with no gene match: 8. The CDR3 coding sequence is TGTGCCAGCAGCCCGAGGACTAGCGCACCCAATGAGCAGTTCTTC. Its protein product is CASSPRTSAPNEQFF.

This chain links TRBV28 with TRBJ2-1, with TRBD1 matching 9 bases. Trimming cost V 6 bases and J 8 bases; bases outside gene matches: 5. CDR3 length: 13 amino acids. Germline-derived CDR1 and CDR2 are MDHEN and SYDVKM. CDR3 region: CASSWTGDHEQFF. The CDR3, as DNA: TGTGCCAGCAGCTGGACAGGGGACCATGAGCAGTTCTTC.

The chain uses TRBV12-5 and TRBJ2-1; possible D gene TRBD1, 5 bases. The CDR3 totals 16 residues. Between the trimmed V and J ends, which lost 5 bases and 0 bases, there was a span of 14 bases. CDR1 LGHNT and CDR2 FRNRAP come from the germline V gene. This chain's CDR3 is CASGGEGASSYNEQFF. The DNA for the CDR3 is TGTGCTAGTGGTGGGGAAGGGGCGAGCTCCTACAATGAGCAGTTCTTC. Based on the CDR3 plus reference TRBV12-5 and TRBJ2-1, the full variable domain is DARVTQTPRHKVTEMGQEVTMRCQPILGHNTVFWYRQTMMQGLELLAYFRNRAPLDDSGMPKDRFSAEMPDATLATLKIQPSEPRDSAVYFCASGGEGASSYNEQFFGPGTRLTVL.

The chain is built from TRBV18 and TRBJ1-4, with D maybe TRBD1 (5 bases). The germline gives CDR1 KGHSH, CDR2 LQKENI. V lost 3 bases and J lost 12, with 11 bases in between. This CDR3 has 12 amino acids. The CDR3 spells CASSPEKGELFF. The CDR3 region has the DNA TGTGCCAGCTCACCTGAAAAAGGGGAACTGTTTTTT.

The chain employs TRBV9 and TRBJ1-1; 11 positions agree with TRBD1. Germline V gene data show CDR1 as SGDLS and CDR2 as YYNGEE. The CDR3 contains 13 residues. Trimming cost V 7 bases and J 5 bases; bases outside gene matches: 4. The DNA for the CDR3 is TGTGCCAGCGGACAGGGGGCAGGTACTGAAGCTTTCTTT. As protein: CASGQGAGTEAFF.

V gene TRBV7-9 combines with J gene TRBJ2-3; D unclear. The germline CDR1 and CDR2 sequences are SEHNR and FQNEAQ (reference sequence). V was cut by 5 bases and J by 0 bases, with 9 bases left in between. CDR3 length equals 14 residues. The CDR3: CASSPTISTDTQYF. The CDR3 DNA sequence: TGTGCCAGCAGCCCAACTATTAGCACAGATACGCAGTATTTT.

The rearrangement links TRBV7-2 to TRBJ1-3, with 9 bases fitting TRBD1. J lost 7 bases, V lost 0 bases, and 7 bases had no gene match. This CDR3 has 16 amino acids. Germline-derived CDR1 and CDR2 are SGHTA and FQGNSA. CDR3 sequence: CASSLAATGGTNTIYF. CDR3 nucleotides: TGTGCCAGCAGCTTAGCCGCGACAGGGGGAACGAACACCATATATTTT.

The chain links TRBV10-2 to TRBJ1-2; D is perhaps TRBD1 (5 bases). The CDR3 spans 14 residues. The V end was cut by 9 bases, the J end by 4 bases, with 18 bases between. Germline V CDR1 and CDR2: WSHSY, SAAADI. DNA of the CDR3: TGCGCCAGTGGGATGGGGGACTCCTCCTATGGCTACACCTTC. Translation: CASGMGDSSYGYTF.

Only one count was recorded for this clone. This sequence joins TRBV9 and TRBJ1-2; maybe TRBD1 (6 bases). Germline V gene lookup returns CDR1 SGDLS and CDR2 YYNGEE. The CDR3 extends over 15 amino acids. Trimming stripped 6 bases from V and 7 bases from J, with 22 bases between. The CDR3 spells CASNHRGLGGSGYTF. CDR3 nucleotides: TGTGCCAGCAACCACCGGGGTTTAGGGGGAAGTGGCTACACCTTC.

This chain joins TRBV5-1 and TRBJ2-2, with D possibly being TRBD2 (6 bases). The length of the CDR3 is 15 residues. Germline V gene lookup returns CDR1 SGHRS and CDR2 YFSETQ. V lost 0 bases and J 4 bases, leaving 10 bases between the germline ends. The CDR3 sequence: CASSLDGGFTGELFF. Written as DNA, the CDR3 is TGCGCCAGCAGCTTGGATGGAGGGTTCACCGGGGAGCTGTTTTTT.

The genes are TRBV15 and TRBJ2-6; tentatively, D is TRBD1 (5 bases). V dropped 4 bases and J dropped 0 bases, with 7 bases sitting between them. CDR1 and CDR2 (germline): LNHNV, YYDKDF (reference sequence). The CDR3 length is 15 residues. For the CDR3, the DNA is TGTGCCACCAGCACCGACAGCTCTGGGGCCAACGTCCTGACTTTC. This sequence encodes CATSTDSSGANVLTF.

This chain connects TRBV4-3 to TRBJ2-7, with D possibly being TRBD1 (6 bases). Trimming removed 0 bases at V and 3 bases at J, with 12 bases between. The V gene's germline CDR1 is LGHNA and CDR2 YSLEER. This CDR3 has 15 amino acids. The CDR3 DNA reads as TGCGCCAGCAGCCAAGACGAGACAGGAAGCTACGAGCAGTACTTC. Its protein is CASSQDETGSYEQYF.

The rearrangement uses TRBV5-1 and TRBJ1-5; perhaps TRBD1 as D (6 bases). The CDR3 loop spans 13 amino acids. Trimming cost V 8 bases and J 5 bases, with 14 bases left between them. Germline CDR1 SGHRS, CDR2 YFSETQ. The CDR3 sequence: CASRGGADQPQHF. DNA for the CDR3: TGCGCCAGTCGAGGGGGGGCGGATCAGCCCCAGCATTTT.

V is TRBV19 and J is TRBJ2-7, with TRBD1 identical over 10 bases. The J segment lost 0 bases and the V segment lost 6 bases, leaving 8 bases of the junction unmatched. Germline V gene data show CDR1 as LNHDA and CDR2 as SQIVND (reference sequence). The CDR3 has 16 residues. The CDR3 DNA sequence: TGTGCCAGTAGCTTAGGGGGACAGGGGTCCTCCTACGAGCAGTACTTC. Protein: CASSLGGQGSSYEQYF.

The chain has TRBV2 and TRBJ1-5; D is possibly TRBD1 (6 bases). V gave up 6 bases and J gave up 1 base, with 7 bases separating them. Germline CDR1 SNHLY, CDR2 FYNNEI. This CDR3 is 13 amino acids long. This chain's CDR3 is CASRQGSNQPQHF. CDR3 coding DNA: TGTGCCAGCAGGCAGGGGAGCAATCAGCCCCAGCATTTT. Full variable domain (missing parts from reference TRBV2 and TRBJ1-5): EPEVTQTPSHQVTQMGQEVILRCVPISNHLYFYWYRQILGQKVEFLVSFYNNEISEKSEIFDDQFSVERPDGSNFTLKIRSTKLEDSAMYFCASRQGSNQPQHFGDGTRLSIL.

This sequence joins TRBV15 and TRBJ2-7, with 8 positions matching TRBD1. This CDR3 comprises 16 residues. Germline V gene sequence: CDR1 LNHNV, CDR2 YYDKDF (reference sequence). The J segment lost 6 bases and the V segment lost 0 bases, leaving 10 bases of the junction unmatched. The DNA for the CDR3 is TGTGCCACCAGCAGAGATGAGAGGACAGGGTCGGGCGAGCAGTACTTC. Translating gives CATSRDERTGSGEQYF. The full variable domain, completed using reference TRBV15 and TRBJ2-7, is DAMVIQNPRYQVTQFGKPVTLSCSQTLNHNVMYWYQQKSSQAPKLLFHYYDKDFNNEADTPDNFQSRRPNTSFCFLDIRSPGLGDTAMYLCATSRDERTGSGEQYFGPGTRLTVT.

The table lists this clone with a few counts. V usage is TRBV5-6 and J usage is TRBJ1-4, with 10 bases fitting TRBD1. V trimming: 0 bases; J trimming: 7 bases; junction bases outside the gene matches: 6. The CDR3 extends over 16 amino acids. The germline CDR1 and CDR2 sequences are SGHDT and YYEEEE. The CDR3 DNA sequence: TGTGCCAGCAGCTTGGTGGGGACAGGGGATGCTGAAAAACTGTTTTTT. Its translation is CASSLVGTGDAEKLFF.

Concerning this clone: The junction departs from the called germline gene at one end, perhaps through a read error. The gene calls are TRBV7-7 and TRBJ2-5; 9 positions agree with TRBD2. Germline CDR1 is SSHAT and CDR2 is FNYEAQ (reference sequence). The CDR3 is 16 residues long. Written as DNA, the CDR3 is TGTGCTAGCAGCCGAGGCCCAGCGGGGGGCCAAGAGACCCAGTACTTC. Its translation: CASSRGPAGGQETQYF. Looking up the rest from reference TRBV7-7 and TRBJ2-5 gives the full variable domain: GAGVSQSPRYKVTKRGQDVTLRCDPISSHATLYWYQQALGQGPEFLTYFNYEAQPDKSGLPSDRFSAERPEGSISTLTIQRTEQRDSAMYRCASSRGPAGGQETQYFGPGTRLLVL.

The genes are TRBV7-3 and TRBJ2-5, with 9 bases identical to TRBD2. Germline values: CDR1 SGHTA, CDR2 FQGTGA. The CDR3 has 15 residues. The V gene end was trimmed by 2 bases and the J gene end by 5 bases; junction bases not matched to a gene: 6. The CDR3 spells CASSLLAGAGETQYF. The DNA for the CDR3 is TGTGCCAGCAGCTTATTAGCGGGGGCGGGGGAGACCCAGTACTTC.

The V gene is TRBV7-9, the J gene TRBJ2-3; D gene unclear. Trimming left V 6 bases short and J 3 bases short, with 13 bases between. The germline V gene has CDR1 SEHNR and CDR2 FQNEAQ (reference sequence). The CDR3 length is 14 residues. CDR3 sequence: CASRPTGSTDTQYF. The CDR3, as DNA: TGTGCCAGCAGGCCCACCGGGTCAACAGATACGCAGTATTTT.

V usage is TRBV29-1 and J usage is TRBJ2-7; 8 bases map to TRBD2. The CDR3 loop spans 12 amino acids. J lost 4 bases, V lost 4 bases, and 3 bases had no gene match. Germline CDR1 reads SQVTM; CDR2 reads ANQGSEA. CDR3 nucleotides: TGCAGCGTTGTGTCTAGCGGGTACGAGCAGTACTTC. This encodes CSVVSSGYEQYF.

The chain couples TRBV6-5 to TRBJ2-5; 9 nucleotides align to TRBD2. Germline V gene data show CDR1 as MNHEY and CDR2 as SVGAGI. The CDR3 has 16 residues. After removal of 1 base from V and 0 bases from J, the junction contained 3 bases not matched to a gene. The CDR3 protein is CASSYWGGGDQETQYF. The DNA for the CDR3 is TGTGCCAGCAGTTACTGGGGCGGGGGGGACCAAGAGACCCAGTACTTC.

V usage is TRBV6-5 and J usage is TRBJ1-1; D remains unclear. V was cut by 10 bases and J by 1 base, with 13 bases left in between. Germline values: CDR1 MNHEY, CDR2 SVGAGI. The CDR3 is made up of 13 amino acids. This CDR3 reads CAIRNSQNTEAFF. CDR3 DNA: TGTGCCATCAGGAACAGTCAGAACACTGAAGCTTTCTTT.

The rearrangement uses TRBV15 and TRBJ2-7; the D gene is possibly TRBD2 (7 bases). This CDR3 contains 18 residues. Trimming cost V 0 bases and J 3 bases, with 21 bases left between them. Germline V gives CDR1 LNHNV, CDR2 YYDKDF (reference sequence). CDR3 in DNA: TGTGCCACCAGCAGAGATAAGGGCCGGGGGGCTATTGACTACGAGCAGTACTTC. Its protein product is CATSRDKGRGAIDYEQYF.

The chain recombines TRBV7-9 with TRBJ2-7, with 11 bases fitting TRBD1. This CDR3 has 16 residues. Unmatched junction bases numbered 2, after V lost 1 base and J lost 0 bases. Germline V gene data show CDR1 as SEHNR and CDR2 as FQNEAQ (reference sequence). The DNA for the CDR3 is TGTGCCAGCAGCTTAGGCGGGACAGGGGGCTCCTACGAGCAGTACTTC. Amino acids: CASSLGGTGGSYEQYF.

The V gene is TRBV5-6, the J gene TRBJ2-7; D might be TRBD1 (5 bases). CDR3 size: 13 residues. Trimming took 2 bases from V and 2 from J, leaving 8 bases between them. CDR1 is SGHDT and CDR2 is YYEEEE in the germline V gene. The CDR3 DNA reads TGTGCCAGCAGCTTAGCAGGGCCCTACGAGCAGTACTTC. Translating it yields CASSLAGPYEQYF.